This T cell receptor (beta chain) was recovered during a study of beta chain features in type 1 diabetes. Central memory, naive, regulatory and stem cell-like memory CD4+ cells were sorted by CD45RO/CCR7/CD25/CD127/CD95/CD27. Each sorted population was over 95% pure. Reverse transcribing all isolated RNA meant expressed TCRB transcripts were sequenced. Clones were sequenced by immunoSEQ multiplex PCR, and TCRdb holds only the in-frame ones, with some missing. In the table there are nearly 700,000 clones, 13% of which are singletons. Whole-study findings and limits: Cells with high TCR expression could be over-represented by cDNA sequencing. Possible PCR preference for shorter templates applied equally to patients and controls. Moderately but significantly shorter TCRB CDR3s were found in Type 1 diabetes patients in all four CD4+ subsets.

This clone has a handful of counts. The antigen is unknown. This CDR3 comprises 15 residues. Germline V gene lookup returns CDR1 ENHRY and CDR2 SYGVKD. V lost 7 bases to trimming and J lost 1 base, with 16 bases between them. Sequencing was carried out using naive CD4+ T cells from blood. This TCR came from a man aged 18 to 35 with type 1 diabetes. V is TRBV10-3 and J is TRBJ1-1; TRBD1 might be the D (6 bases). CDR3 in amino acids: CAITRGQPGNTEAFF. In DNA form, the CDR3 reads TGTGCCATCACCAGAGGACAGCCCGGGAACACTGAAGCTTTCTTT.